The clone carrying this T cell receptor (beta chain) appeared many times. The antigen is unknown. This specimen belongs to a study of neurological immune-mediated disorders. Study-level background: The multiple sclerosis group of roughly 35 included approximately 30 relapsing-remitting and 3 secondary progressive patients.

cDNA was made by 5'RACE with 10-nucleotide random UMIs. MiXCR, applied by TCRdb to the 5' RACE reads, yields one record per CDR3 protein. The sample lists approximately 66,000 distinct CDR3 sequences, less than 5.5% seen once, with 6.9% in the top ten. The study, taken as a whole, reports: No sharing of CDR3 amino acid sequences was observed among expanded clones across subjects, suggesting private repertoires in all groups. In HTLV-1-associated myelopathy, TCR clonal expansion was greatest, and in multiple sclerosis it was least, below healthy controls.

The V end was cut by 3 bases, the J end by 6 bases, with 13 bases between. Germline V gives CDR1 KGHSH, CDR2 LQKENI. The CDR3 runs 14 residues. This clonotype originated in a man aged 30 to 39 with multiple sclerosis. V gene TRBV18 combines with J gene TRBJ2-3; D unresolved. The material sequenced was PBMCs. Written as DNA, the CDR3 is TGTGCCAGCTCACCGAGGCAGGTCCTCGATACGCAGTATTTT. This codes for CASSPRQVLDTQYF.